This T cell receptor beta chain was sequenced in a study of blood T cell repertoires in COVID-19. Per the study methods: Amplifying reference gene primers gave estimates of nucleated cell counts. Assay: immunoSEQ multiplex PCR; the TCRdb copy retains only in-frame clones and omits some. The D gene and trimming were derived from the DNA, and the V and J assignments and clone size from that table. The repertoire holds hundreds of thousands of clones, 85% to 90% seen once, with about 1.7% in the top ten. Deletions cut 5 bases from V and 7 bases from J, with 17 bases between. CDR1 is SGHAT and CDR2 is FQNNGV in the germline V gene. This CDR3 is 14 amino acids long.

V gene TRBV11-2 combines with J gene TRBJ1-1; no reliable D call. Sequences were obtained from PBMCs or T cells enriched from blood (not recorded which). The sequence was collected from a woman aged 18-30 years with acute COVID-19. In DNA form, the CDR3 reads TGTGCCAGCAGCCCCCCTACCGGGGTCCGTGAAGCTTTCTTT. This sequence encodes CASSPPTGVREAFF.